This TCR beta chain comes out of a study of cytomegalovirus exposure and HLA in healthy donors. Study background: Unique TCR beta sequences numbering about 100 million came from around 180 million T cells in an earlier analysis. Study findings and constraints: Diagnosis of cytomegalovirus status made by the classifier reportedly showed high specificity and sensitivity. Follow-up analysis seemed to connect common viral pathogens with several of the most significant clusters identified. Later analysis indicated greater clonal expansion among HLA-associated TCR beta chains than among equally common other chains.

This PCR relied on a set of 60 Vbeta primers and 13 Jbeta primers. Assay used: immunoSEQ multiplex PCR; TCRdb lists only in-frame clones, some missing. Here the sample spans roughly 100,000 clones, around 76% being singletons. Trimming pared 4 bases from V and 6 bases from J, leaving 16 bases between. Germline-derived CDR1 and CDR2 are LNHDA and SQIVND (reference sequence). The CDR3 extends over 15 amino acids. As regards this clone: What it binds is not known.

V and J are TRBV19 and TRBJ1-5; D possibly corresponds to TRBD1 (6 bases). The origin of this receptor is a woman aged 50 to 65 in good health and CMV-seropositive. The sequencing input was PBMCs. This chain's CDR3 is CASSRRQGTGQPQHF. The CDR3 coding sequence is TGTGCCAGTAGTAGACGGCAGGGGACCGGTCAGCCCCAGCATTTT.